One sample yielded the 5 T cell receptor beta chains listed below, sequenced in a study of molecular identifiers for immune sequencing clone quantification. TCRdb passed the PCR reads through MiXCR, listing each CDR3 protein once. The sample has approximately 630,000 distinct CDR3 sequences, around 25% seen once. Sequencing was done on a sample of naive CD8+ T cells from blood, with Jurkat cell RNA spiked in. The subset: FACS-sorted CD8+CD4-CCR7+CD45RA+ naive T cells. Source of these receptors: a human donor in good health. Some libraries in this study had Jurkat cell RNA spiked in.

This clonotype is a singleton in its sample. This CDR3 fails to terminate in the conserved phenylalanine or tryptophan, so it likely reflects a read error. The rearrangement joins TRBV27 to TRBJ2-7; maybe TRBD1 (6 bases). Germline V gene lookup returns CDR1 MNHEY and CDR2 SMNVEV (reference sequence). This CDR3 region has 15 residues. The ends were cut back, 5 bases at V and 3 bases at J, with 17 bases in the middle. The CDR3 sequence: CASSPSTGMGYEQYS. For the CDR3, the DNA is TGTGCCAGCAGTCCGTCTACAGGGATGGGCTACGAGCAGTACTCC.

This clonotype has only one observation. One end of the junction varies from germline; a read error may be responsible. This rearrangement joins TRBV20-1 to TRBJ2-6, with D perhaps TRBD1 (5 bases). CDR1 and CDR2 from the germline V gene are DFQATT and SNEGSKA (reference sequence). The CDR3 sequence is 21 residues long. The CDR3 loop reads CSARVTAAKTTIIAGANVPPF. The CDR3 DNA follows: TGCAGTGCTAGGGTGACAGCCGCGAAAACAACTATCATAGCTGGGGCCAACGTCCCGCCTTTC.

J is TRBJ2-7 and V is TRBV20-1; D is possibly TRBD2 (5 bases). This CDR3 spans 14 amino acids. Germline loops: CDR1 DFQATT, CDR2 SNEGSKA (reference sequence). V lost 3 bases and J lost 3, with 15 bases in between. The CDR3 reads CSARDSAHFYEQYF. The DNA for the CDR3 is TGCAGTGCTAGGGACTCGGCACATTTCTACGAGCAGTACTTC.

The CDR3 region has the DNA TGCAGTGCGAGACTTACGGGGATGAGGTTTTTT. Residues: CSARLTGMRFF. V and J are TRBV20-1 and TRBJ1-4; D unresolved. The CDR3 has 11 residues. Germline CDR1 is DFQATT and CDR2 is SNEGSKA (reference sequence). V was trimmed by 6 bases and J by 16 bases, leaving 18 bases between them.

Only a few counts were recorded for this clonotype. This chain connects TRBV12-3 or TRBV12-4 to TRBJ1-4; D possibly corresponds to TRBD1 (5 bases). Between the trimmed V and J ends, which lost 3 bases and 3 bases, there was a span of 11 bases. This CDR3 contains 15 residues. The CDR3 protein is CASSLWGGSNEKLFF. The CDR3 DNA follows: TGTGCCAGCAGTTTGTGGGGGGGGTCTAATGAAAAACTGTTTTTT.